The 32 T cell receptor beta chains below all came from one sample that was sequenced in a study of blood T cells in healthy people across ages. For the second PCR, which ran for about 6 to 12 cycles, a sample-barcoded 5' primer and a J-beta primer mix were used. Using its own MiXCR run on the 5' RACE reads, TCRdb lists one record per CDR3 protein. This table has about 1,800,000 distinct CDR3 sequences, approximately 28% appearing once. Sequencing was performed on blood. Source of these receptors: a woman in her 30s in good health.

The chain is built from TRBV10-2 and TRBJ2-5, with TRBD1 matching over 8 bases. V dropped 2 bases and J dropped 11; count of bases not matched to a gene: 7. The CDR3 consists of 13 residues. The germline V gene has CDR1 WSHSY and CDR2 SAAADI. DNA for the CDR3: TGCGCCAGCAGTGAGGACAGGGGAAAGGGGCAGTACTTC. Protein sequence: CASSEDRGKGQYF.

CDR3 coding DNA: TGTGCCAGCAGTCTAACTACCAAGGGGGAGACCCAGTACTTC. Its translation: CASSLTTKGETQYF. This chain connects TRBV27 to TRBJ2-5; D is possibly TRBD1 (5 bases). Germline CDR1 MNHEY, CDR2 SMNVEV (reference sequence). The CDR3 contains 14 residues. Trimming removed 5 bases at V and 5 bases at J, with 15 bases between.

This clonotype was seen only a few times. This chain links TRBV5-1 with TRBJ1-2; TRBD1 matches 7 bases. With 0 bases clipped from V and 4 bases from J, the junction kept 6 bases outside the gene matches. This CDR3 has 15 amino acids. CDR1 and CDR2 (germline): SGHRS, YFSETQ. In DNA form, the CDR3 reads TGCGCCAGCAGCTTGGGGGACAGCCCCGTCTATGGCTACACCTTC. It encodes CASSLGDSPVYGYTF.

This clonotype was recorded a few times. This sequence joins TRBV20-1 and TRBJ2-1, with 7 bases fitting TRBD2. The CDR3 has 15 amino acids. V lost 6 bases, J lost 5 bases, and 13 bases stayed unmatched. CDR1 is DFQATT, CDR2 SNEGSKA, per germline (reference sequence). CDR3 loop: CSAEPAGRFHNEQFF. The CDR3 DNA is TGCAGTGCAGAACCAGCGGGGCGGTTCCACAATGAGCAGTTCTTC.

There are many counts of this clonotype. The CDR3 region is CASRLDRAETQYF. DNA of the CDR3: TGTGCCAGCAGACTCGACCGGGCAGAGACCCAGTACTTC. This chain links TRBV6-6 with TRBJ2-5; the D is unclear. This CDR3 contains 13 residues. V was cut by 6 bases and J by 4 bases, with 12 bases left in between. Germline assignment: CDR1 MNHNY and CDR2 SVGAGI (reference sequence).

This clonotype occurred many times. The chain employs TRBV20-1 and TRBJ2-7; D not resolved. The germline V gene encodes CDR1 DFQATT and CDR2 SNEGSKA (reference sequence). This CDR3 comprises 16 residues. V was pared by 1 base and J by 0 bases, with 16 bases between. This chain's CDR3 is CSARALSPGYSYEQYF. CDR3 nucleotides: TGCAGTGCTAGAGCACTTTCGCCCGGGTACTCCTACGAGCAGTACTTC.

The gene calls are TRBV7-9 and TRBJ1-1; no clear D gene. Per the germline V gene, CDR1 is SEHNR and CDR2 is FQNEAQ (reference sequence). The CDR3 is 15 amino acids. V shed 5 bases and J shed 3 bases, with 16 bases lying between them. Written as DNA, the CDR3 is TGTGCCAGCAGCCCCGGCGGCCAGGCGGACACTGAAGCTTTCTTT. It encodes CASSPGGQADTEAFF.

This clonotype was picked up a small number of times. This chain uses TRBV9 with TRBJ1-2; D is uncertain. The V and J ends lost 3 bases and 0 bases respectively, with 12 bases between them. CDR1 is SGDLS, CDR2 YYNGEE, per germline. This CDR3 has 15 residues. CDR3 nucleotide sequence: TGTGCCAGCAGCGATATAAGTCCAGCTAACTATGGCTACACCTTC. Its protein is CASSDISPANYGYTF. Filled out from reference TRBV9 and TRBJ1-2, the complete variable domain reads DSGVTQTPKHLITATGQRVTLRCSPRSGDLSVYWYQQSLDQGLQFLIQYYNGEERAKGNILERFSAQQFPDLHSELNLSSLELGDSALYFCASSDISPANYGYTFGSGTRLTVV.

This clonotype has a handful of counts. For the CDR3, the DNA is TGTGCCAGCAGTGGAATGCTCGGTGGCACAGATACGCAGTATTTT. Translated: CASSGMLGGTDTQYF. This rearrangement joins TRBV2 to TRBJ2-3; no clear D. Trimming shortened V by 4 bases and J by 1 base, and 12 bases separated the two germline ends. Germline V lookup: CDR1 SNHLY, CDR2 FYNNEI. The CDR3 has 15 amino acids.

J is TRBJ2-3 and V is TRBV20-1, with 11 positions matching TRBD2. The V gene end was trimmed by 4 bases and the J gene end by 1 base; junction bases not matched to a gene: 4. The CDR3 extends over 15 amino acids. The germline V gene has CDR1 DFQATT and CDR2 SNEGSKA (reference sequence). The CDR3 nucleotides read TGCAGTGCTACGATAGCGGGGGGGGGCACAGATACGCAGTATTTT. It yields the protein CSATIAGGGTDTQYF.

This clonotype was counted many times. In nucleotides, the CDR3 is TGTGCCAGCAGCTCCGATCCAGCGCAAGCCTACACAGATACGCAGTATTTT. Its translation is CASSSDPAQAYTDTQYF. The chain has TRBV5-5 and TRBJ2-3; D gene ambiguous. Trimming stripped 3 bases from V and 2 bases from J, with 19 bases between. The CDR3 runs 17 residues. Germline assignment: CDR1 SGHKS and CDR2 YYEKEE (reference sequence).

As for this clonotype: A much larger clone sits a single nucleotide away, making a read error possible. This chain uses TRBV12-3 or TRBV12-4 with TRBJ1-2, with TRBD1 matching 10 bases. The ends lost 8 bases at V and 7 bases at J; junction bases unmatched: 1. The CDR3 spans 11 residues. DNA for the CDR3: TGTGCCAGCGGACAGGGGGTTGGCTACACCTTC. It is translated as CASGQGVGYTF.

CDR3 DNA sequence: TGTGCTAGCCACCCTCAGGGGGGGGACACTGAAGCTTTCTTT. It encodes CASHPQGGDTEAFF. This chain links TRBV12-5 with TRBJ1-1; 7 bases fit TRBD1. The CDR3 has 14 residues. The V gene's germline CDR1 is LGHNT and CDR2 FRNRAP. V lost 9 bases, J lost 3 bases, and 10 bases stayed unmatched.

Turning to this clonotype: A much larger clone lies one base from this, so it may be a read error. This chain connects TRBV5-1 to TRBJ2-7; 8 nucleotides line up with TRBD1. CDR3 length equals 14 residues. Germline V CDR1 and CDR2: SGHRS, YFSETQ. The CDR3 nucleotides read TGCGCCAGCAGCTTCTCAGGGGGCAAGGACGATCAGTACTTC. Translated: CASSFSGGKDDQYF. The variable domain in full, completed from reference TRBV5-1 and TRBJ2-7, reads KAGVTQTPRYLIKTRGQQVTLSCSPISGHRSVSWYQQTPGQGLQFLFEYFSETQRNKGNFPGRFSGRQFSNSRSEMNVSTLELGDSALYLCASSFSGGKDDQYFGPGTRLTVT.

The chain recombines TRBV6-5 with TRBJ2-1; TRBD2 matches 10 bases. The germline gives CDR1 MNHEY, CDR2 SVGAGI. The junction had 16 bases not matched to a gene; V was cut back by 4 bases and J by 1 base. The CDR3 totals 20 residues. The CDR3 sequence is CASSSAGGLASGRSYNEQFF. The CDR3 nucleotides read TGTGCCAGCAGTTCCGCAGGGGGACTAGCGTCGGGAAGGTCCTACAATGAGCAGTTCTTC.

The chain is built from TRBV7-2 and TRBJ2-7, with TRBD2 identical over 7 bases. CDR3 length: 15 residues. V gave up 4 bases and J gave up 5 bases; unmatched junction bases: 11. From germline, CDR1 is SGHTA and CDR2 FQGNSA. CDR3 protein: CASSSQPLAKNEQYF. CDR3 bases: TGTGCCAGCAGCTCCCAACCACTAGCGAAAAACGAGCAGTACTTC.

This clonotype occurred a few times. The chain carries TRBV20-1 and TRBJ2-7, with D maybe TRBD1 (5 bases). This CDR3 contains 14 residues. CDR1 and CDR2 from the germline V gene are DFQATT and SNEGSKA (reference sequence). Trimming left V 2 bases short and J 0 bases short, with 11 bases between. CDR3 nucleotide sequence: TGCAGTGCTAGAAAGGACACTTTCTCCTACGAGCAGTACTTC. Protein: CSARKDTFSYEQYF.

V and J are TRBV5-5 and TRBJ2-5, with no clear D. CDR1 is SGHKS, CDR2 YYEKEE, per germline (reference sequence). Trimming pared 5 bases from V and 1 base from J, leaving 12 bases between. The CDR3 runs to 14 residues. This chain's CDR3 is CASRVLDTQETQYF. In DNA, the CDR3 is TGTGCCAGCAGAGTCCTCGACACCCAAGAGACCCAGTACTTC.

The chain links TRBV5-1 to TRBJ1-2; no definite D call. Between the trimmed V and J ends, which lost 4 bases and 2 bases, there was a span of 15 bases. This CDR3 contains 15 residues. Germline-derived CDR1 and CDR2 are SGHRS and YFSETQ. The CDR3 loop is CASSPPDAYNYGYTF. The CDR3 DNA reads as TGCGCCAGCAGCCCACCAGACGCCTACAACTATGGCTACACCTTC.

V gene TRBV6-5 combines with J gene TRBJ2-1; tentative D call: TRBD1 (6 bases). The germline CDR1 and CDR2 sequences are MNHEY and SVGAGI. V lost 5 bases to trimming and J lost 9 bases, with 14 bases between them. There are 13 residues in the CDR3. CDR3 protein: CASSLKRGTEQFF. The CDR3 nucleotides are TGTGCCAGCAGTCTAAAGAGGGGGACTGAGCAGTTCTTC.

The J gene is TRBJ1-1, the V gene TRBV12-3 or TRBV12-4, with 8 bases fitting TRBD1. The ends lost 5 bases at V and 5 bases at J; junction bases unmatched: 10. The CDR3 is 15 amino acids. CDR3 DNA: TGTGCCAGCAGTCCGGACAGGGACGTTGGAACTGAAGCTTTCTTT. This codes for CASSPDRDVGTEAFF.

The chain has TRBV12-5 and TRBJ2-7; D remains ambiguous. The end of the DNA aligns better with TRBJ2-1, so the J call may be wrong. The CDR3 runs 12 residues. Germline V CDR1 and CDR2: LGHNT, FRNRAP. The CDR3 bases are TGTGCTAGTGGTCCTGGACCCTACGAGCAGTTCTTC. Translated, it gives CASGPGPYEQFF.

V usage is TRBV4-2 and J usage is TRBJ1-2, with D hard to call. Trimming left V 1 base short and J 8 bases short, with 8 bases between. Germline V lookup: CDR1 LGHNA, CDR2 YNFKEQ. The CDR3 runs to 12 residues. The CDR3 DNA sequence: TGTGCCAGCAGCCAAGCACAGTTCGGCTACACCTTC. This translates into CASSQAQFGYTF.

This rearrangement joins TRBV5-1 to TRBJ2-1; perhaps D is TRBD1 or TRBD2 (5 bases each). Germline CDR1 and CDR2: SGHRS and YFSETQ. The V end lost 0 bases, the J end lost 2 bases, and 12 bases lay between the germline ends. The CDR3 loop spans 16 amino acids. The CDR3 region is CASSLDGGTTYNEQFF. Here the CDR3 DNA reads TGCGCCAGCAGCTTGGATGGGGGAACAACCTACAATGAGCAGTTCTTC.

In this sample, this clonotype turned up a few times. V is TRBV9 and J is TRBJ2-4; 7 bases line up with TRBD2. CDR1 is SGDLS and CDR2 is YYNGEE in the germline V gene. This CDR3 contains 15 residues. V lost 4 bases, J lost 6 bases, and 10 bases stayed unmatched. CDR3 bases: TGTGCCAGCAGCATGGGGACTACCGGGGGAAACATTCAGTACTTC. Amino acid sequence: CASSMGTTGGNIQYF.

This clonotype has a handful of counts. The gene calls are TRBV12-3 or TRBV12-4 and TRBJ2-1; TRBD2 agrees at 13 bases. V shed 1 base, J shed 9 bases, and the junction held 6 bases outside the gene matches. The CDR3 covers 16 residues. The CDR3 DNA is TGTGCCAGCAGTTTAGGGACTAGCGGGAGAATTGGTGAGCAGTTCTTC. Its protein is CASSLGTSGRIGEQFF.

This clonotype was counted ten times or more. This sequence joins TRBV7-2 and TRBJ2-6; a weak D match, TRBD2 (5 bases). The germline V and J ends were trimmed by 5 bases and 0 bases, with 11 bases remaining between them. Germline V gene lookup returns CDR1 SGHTA and CDR2 FQGNSA. The CDR3 is 16 amino acids. This chain's CDR3 is CASSTPGSSGANVLTF. The CDR3 DNA follows: TGTGCCAGCAGCACCCCGGGGAGCTCTGGGGCCAACGTCCTGACTTTC.

This clonotype was picked up many times. V gene TRBV5-1 combines with J gene TRBJ1-2; the match to TRBD1 covers 11 bases. The CDR3 contains 14 residues. Germline V gene data show CDR1 as SGHRS and CDR2 as YFSETQ. Trimming took 4 bases from V and 6 from J; bases not matched to a gene: 5. CDR3 residues: CASSPGQGADGYTF. DNA for the CDR3: TGCGCCAGCAGCCCCGGACAGGGGGCGGATGGCTACACCTTC. Together with reference TRBV5-1 and TRBJ1-2, the CDR3 gives the full variable domain: KAGVTQTPRYLIKTRGQQVTLSCSPISGHRSVSWYQQTPGQGLQFLFEYFSETQRNKGNFPGRFSGRQFSNSRSEMNVSTLELGDSALYLCASSPGQGADGYTFGSGTRLTVV.

At least ten counts were recorded for this clonotype. The gene calls are TRBV2 and TRBJ2-7; 8 bases agree with TRBD2. Germline-derived CDR1 and CDR2 are SNHLY and FYNNEI. There are 15 residues in the CDR3. V lost 6 bases, J lost 4 bases, and 11 bases stayed unmatched. The CDR3 DNA reads as TGTGCCAGCAGAGATAATCGCGGGGGGAGTTACGAGCAGTACTTC. Its protein product is CASRDNRGGSYEQYF. Full variable domain (rest looked up from reference TRBV2 and TRBJ2-7): EPEVTQTPSHQVTQMGQEVILRCVPISNHLYFYWYRQILGQKVEFLVSFYNNEISEKSEIFDDQFSVERPDGSNFTLKIRSTKLEDSAMYFCASRDNRGGSYEQYFGPGTRLTVT.

As regards this clonotype: Given the absence of the conserved phenylalanine or tryptophan at the CDR3 end, a read error is likely. This chain uses TRBV10-3 with TRBJ2-7; no clear D gene. The CDR3 contains 15 residues. Trimming left V 3 bases short and J 6 bases short, with 18 bases between. Germline values: CDR1 ENHRY, CDR2 SYGVKD. The CDR3, as DNA: TGTGCCATCAGTGAAGGCAGGCCGGAGAGCTGCGAGCAGTACCTC. It is translated as CAISEGRPESCEQYL.

This chain links TRBV12-3 or TRBV12-4 with TRBJ1-3; no definite D call. The V gene lost 6 bases and the J gene lost 4 bases, with 13 bases spanning the gap. This CDR3 is 14 amino acids long. DNA of the CDR3: TGTGCCAGCAGCAGGACCGGACCGGGAAACACCATATATTTT. Translated: CASSRTGPGNTIYF.

This chain uses TRBV11-1 with TRBJ2-7; 7 nucleotides line up with TRBD1. Germline-derived CDR1 and CDR2 are SGHAT and FQDESV (reference sequence). Trimming took 5 bases from V and 7 from J; bases not matched to a gene: 14. The CDR3 consists of 15 residues. CDR3 DNA: TGTGCCAGCAGCCCCGGACAGGAGACCCACAATGAGCAGTACTTC. Translated: CASSPGQETHNEQYF.